This T cell receptor beta chain was found in a study of blood T cell repertoires in COVID-19. Libraries were prepared by immunoSEQ multiplex PCR; TCRdb keeps only in-frame clonotypes and omits some of them. The sample includes around 330,000 clones, 89% of them seen just once. This CDR3 region has 16 residues. V shed 4 bases and J 2 bases; nucleotides not matched to a gene: 7. The germline gives CDR1 SEHNR, CDR2 FQNEAQ (reference sequence). Recruits, aged about 18 to 100 years, lived in some 25 US areas. This clonotype was sampled from a man between 60 and 70 years old who had recovered from COVID-19. The sample was PBMCs or T cells enriched from blood (not recorded which). V and J are TRBV7-9 and TRBJ1-4, with TRBD1 matching over 7 bases. The CDR3 DNA is TGTGCCAGCAGCTCGCCCCCGGGACAGACTAATGAAAAACTGTTTTTT. This sequence encodes CASSSPPGQTNEKLFF.